This is a list of T cell receptor beta chains from one sample in a study of identical twins. TCRdb reprocessed the 5' RACE reads via MiXCR and lists one record per CDR3 protein. The table has roughly 1,500,000 distinct CDR3 sequences, about 32% seen once; the top ten hold about 0.27%. Sequences were obtained from cord blood. The receptors originated from a newborn girl in good health. Both conserved end residues are part of each CDR3. D genes are given only for firm matches. Rows give clone size only sometimes, using once, few, many, or a class for an expanded clone.

d_call: TRBD2
v_call: TRBV5-1
j_call: TRBJ2-1
clone_size: -
cdr3_nt: TGCGCCAGCATCTTTGTAGCGGGGAATGAGCAGTTCTTC
cdr3_aa: CASIFVAGNEQFF

d_call: TRBD2
v_call: TRBV28
j_call: TRBJ2-5
clone_size: many
cdr3_nt: TGTGCCAGCAGTTTTCTAGCGGGAGAGGAGACCCAGTACTTC
cdr3_aa: CASSFLAGEETQYF

d_call: -
v_call: TRBV12-3/TRBV12-4
j_call: TRBJ2-5
clone_size: -
cdr3_nt: TGTGCCAGCAGCATGGGGCGGGCCCAAGAGACCCAGTACTTC
cdr3_aa: CASSMGRAQETQYF

d_call: -
v_call: TRBV4-2
j_call: TRBJ2-1
clone_size: -
cdr3_nt: TGTGCCAGCAGCCAAGTATGGGGATTACGCTCCTACAATGAGCAGTTCTTC
cdr3_aa: CASSQVWGLRSYNEQFF

d_call: -
v_call: TRBV25-1
j_call: TRBJ2-1
clone_size: few
cdr3_nt: TGTGCCAGCATCCGGCAGGTTGGGAATGAGCAGTTCTTC
cdr3_aa: CASIRQVGNEQFF

d_call: TRBD2
v_call: TRBV20-1
j_call: TRBJ2-1
clone_size: -
cdr3_nt: TGCAGTGCTCTTGAGACTAGCGGGGGCAGTGAGCAGTTCTTC
cdr3_aa: CSALETSGGSEQFF

d_call: TRBD2
v_call: TRBV12-3/TRBV12-4
j_call: TRBJ2-3
clone_size: many
cdr3_nt: TGCGCCAGCAGCTTCCGACTAGCGGGATCCACAGATACGCAGTATTTT
cdr3_aa: CASSFRLAGSTDTQYF

d_call: -
v_call: TRBV20-1
j_call: TRBJ1-2
clone_size: -
cdr3_nt: TGCAGCCAAGCCGTCGGCCTCTATGGCTACACCTTC
cdr3_aa: CSQAVGLYGYTF

d_call: -
v_call: TRBV7-2
j_call: TRBJ1-1
clone_size: -
cdr3_nt: TGTGCCAGCAGCTTAGCCCTACAGCAGACTGAAGCTTTCTTT
cdr3_aa: CASSLALQQTEAFF

d_call: TRBD2
v_call: TRBV2
j_call: TRBJ2-7
clone_size: few
cdr3_nt: TGTGCCAGCGAGCGGGGGCAGTACTTC
cdr3_aa: CASERGQYF

d_call: -
v_call: TRBV27
j_call: TRBJ2-4
clone_size: many
cdr3_nt: TGTGCCAGCAGTTCCCCGGGACTAGCCAAAAACATTCAGTACTTC
cdr3_aa: CASSSPGLAKNIQYF

d_call: -
v_call: TRBV6-6
j_call: TRBJ1-1
clone_size: few
cdr3_nt: TGTGCCAGCAGTTACTCTGGGAGGTATGAGGCTTTCTTT
cdr3_aa: CASSYSGRYEAFF

d_call: TRBD2
v_call: TRBV18
j_call: TRBJ2-3
clone_size: -
cdr3_nt: TGTGCCAGCTCACCAGTGCGGGGGACCACAGATACGCAGTATTTT
cdr3_aa: CASSPVRGTTDTQYF

d_call: -
v_call: TRBV5-6
j_call: TRBJ1-1
clone_size: -
cdr3_nt: TGTGCCAGCAGCCGCCTCGACAGCGCCCCCATGAACACTGAAGCTTTCTTT
cdr3_aa: CASSRLDSAPMNTEAFF

d_call: -
v_call: TRBV29-1
j_call: TRBJ1-5
clone_size: -
cdr3_nt: TGCAGCGTGGCGCCGGGGAACAATCAGCCCCAGCATTTT
cdr3_aa: CSVAPGNNQPQHF

d_call: TRBD2
v_call: TRBV12-3/TRBV12-4
j_call: TRBJ2-3
clone_size: -
cdr3_nt: TGTGCCAGCAGTTTTGGGAGACTAGCGGATGCGGAGTATTTT
cdr3_aa: CASSFGRLADAEYF

d_call: TRBD2
v_call: TRBV6-1
j_call: TRBJ2-4
clone_size: -
cdr3_nt: TGTGCCAGCAGCCATGGGACTAAAGCCAAAAGCATTCAGTACTTC
cdr3_aa: CASSHGTKAKSIQYF

d_call: TRBD1
v_call: TRBV19
j_call: TRBJ2-2
clone_size: -
cdr3_nt: TGTGCCAGTAGATGGACAGGGAGAGACACCGGGGAGCTGTTTTTT
cdr3_aa: CASRWTGRDTGELFF

d_call: -
v_call: TRBV5-1
j_call: TRBJ1-2
clone_size: few
cdr3_nt: TGCGCCAGCAGCTTGTATTTCGACGGCCTCTATGGCTACACCTTC
cdr3_aa: CASSLYFDGLYGYTF

d_call: TRBD1
v_call: TRBV25-1
j_call: TRBJ1-1
clone_size: -
cdr3_nt: TGTGCCCGCAGTGAATGGGGGGGACAGGGAGGCACTGAAGCTTTCTTT
cdr3_aa: CARSEWGGQGGTEAFF

d_call: -
v_call: TRBV3-1
j_call: TRBJ2-4
clone_size: -
cdr3_nt: -
cdr3_aa: CASSQVGGGTSHF

d_call: -
v_call: TRBV7-2
j_call: TRBJ2-7
clone_size: many
cdr3_nt: TGTGCCAGCAGCTTAGCGAGAGCCTCCTACGAGCAGTACTTC
cdr3_aa: CASSLARASYEQYF

d_call: TRBD1
v_call: TRBV27
j_call: TRBJ2-1
clone_size: -
cdr3_nt: TGTGCTTCGCAATACTGGGGACAGGGGTCGGGTGAGCAGTTCTTC
cdr3_aa: CASQYWGQGSGEQFF

d_call: TRBD2
v_call: TRBV3-1
j_call: TRBJ2-4
clone_size: few
cdr3_nt: TGTGCCAGCAGCCAATACGGACTAGCGGGAGGGGGGGGAGCCAAAAACATTCAGTACTTC
cdr3_aa: CASSQYGLAGGGGAKNIQYF

d_call: -
v_call: TRBV21-1
j_call: TRBJ2-1
clone_size: few
cdr3_nt: TGTGCCAGCGGCATTTACAGAGACAATGAGCAGTTCTTC
cdr3_aa: CASGIYRDNEQFF

d_call: TRBD2
v_call: TRBV7-2
j_call: TRBJ2-1
clone_size: -
cdr3_nt: TGTGCCAGCAGCTCCCGGACTAGCGGGGGGCCGTACAATGAGCAGTTCTTC
cdr3_aa: CASSSRTSGGPYNEQFF

d_call: -
v_call: TRBV29-1
j_call: TRBJ2-1
clone_size: few
cdr3_nt: TGCAGCGTTGAAGGCACCTACTACAATGAGCAGTTCTTC
cdr3_aa: CSVEGTYYNEQFF

d_call: TRBD2
v_call: TRBV11-3
j_call: TRBJ2-5
clone_size: few
cdr3_nt: TGTGCCAGCAGCCCTGGGGACTATTATAAAGAGACCCAGTACTTC
cdr3_aa: CASSPGDYYKETQYF

d_call: TRBD1
v_call: TRBV6-5
j_call: TRBJ2-5
clone_size: -
cdr3_nt: TGTGCCAGCAGAACCGGGACAGAAGAGACCCAGTACTTC
cdr3_aa: CASRTGTEETQYF

d_call: -
v_call: TRBV21-1
j_call: TRBJ1-3
clone_size: -
cdr3_nt: TGTGCCAGCAGCAAAGCGCTTTTGGGGTCCCCAAGCTCTGGAAACACCATATATTTT
cdr3_aa: CASSKALLGSPSSGNTIYF

d_call: TRBD2
v_call: TRBV20-1
j_call: TRBJ2-1
clone_size: -
cdr3_nt: TGCAGTGCTCCTAGCGGGGGAAACTACAATGAGCAGTTCTTC
cdr3_aa: CSAPSGGNYNEQFF

d_call: TRBD1
v_call: TRBV7-6
j_call: TRBJ2-7
clone_size: -
cdr3_nt: TGTGCCAGCAGCCTACTTGGGACAGGGTACGAGCAGTACTTC
cdr3_aa: CASSLLGTGYEQYF

d_call: -
v_call: TRBV29-1
j_call: TRBJ2-7
clone_size: -
cdr3_nt: TGCAGCGTTGAAGTAGGGGGGGGGTACGAGCGGTACTTC
cdr3_aa: CSVEVGGGYERYF

d_call: TRBD2
v_call: TRBV28
j_call: TRBJ2-7
clone_size: -
cdr3_nt: TGTGCCAGCAGTTTATCCCGACTAGCGGGCTCCTACGAGCAGTACTTC
cdr3_aa: CASSLSRLAGSYEQYF

d_call: -
v_call: TRBV16
j_call: TRBJ1-5
clone_size: -
cdr3_nt: TGTGCCAGCAGCCAATATAGTGGGGGCGAGCGGCAGCCCCAGCATTTT
cdr3_aa: CASSQYSGGERQPQHF

d_call: -
v_call: TRBV24-1
j_call: TRBJ2-3
clone_size: many
cdr3_nt: TGTGCCACCAGTGGCCCGGTGGCAGATACGCAGTATTTT
cdr3_aa: CATSGPVADTQYF

d_call: TRBD2
v_call: TRBV11-2
j_call: TRBJ2-7
clone_size: few
cdr3_nt: TGTGCCAGCAGCACTCTCGGGACTAGCGGCCCCTACGAGCAGTACTTC
cdr3_aa: CASSTLGTSGPYEQYF

d_call: TRBD2
v_call: TRBV4-1
j_call: TRBJ2-7
clone_size: -
cdr3_nt: TGCGCCAGCAGCCAAGGGACTAGCGGGAGATACTACGAGCAGTACTTC
cdr3_aa: CASSQGTSGRYYEQYF

d_call: -
v_call: TRBV6-1
j_call: TRBJ1-2
clone_size: -
cdr3_nt: TGTGCCAGCAGTGAAAGCGCAGGAGGACGGAACTATGGCTACACCTTC
cdr3_aa: CASSESAGGRNYGYTF

d_call: TRBD2
v_call: TRBV6-5
j_call: TRBJ2-1
clone_size: few
cdr3_nt: TGTGCCAGCAGTTACTTGACCCCTCTAGCGGGACTATACAATGAGCAGTTCTTC
cdr3_aa: CASSYLTPLAGLYNEQFF

d_call: -
v_call: TRBV5-1
j_call: TRBJ2-7
clone_size: -
cdr3_nt: TGCGCCAGCAGCTTGGGCAGGGAGGCCGAGCAGTACTTC
cdr3_aa: CASSLGREAEQYF

d_call: TRBD2
v_call: TRBV5-1
j_call: TRBJ2-1
clone_size: -
cdr3_nt: TGCGCCAGCAGCCCCCGCCAGCGGGGGGATGAGCAGTTCTTC
cdr3_aa: CASSPRQRGDEQFF

d_call: -
v_call: TRBV20-1
j_call: TRBJ2-3
clone_size: few
cdr3_nt: TGCAGTGCTATAGCGGAATCCACAGATACGCAGTATTTT
cdr3_aa: CSAIAESTDTQYF

d_call: -
v_call: TRBV3-1
j_call: TRBJ2-3
clone_size: many
cdr3_nt: TGTGCCAGCAGCCATCTCGGGGAAGATACGCAGTATTTT
cdr3_aa: CASSHLGEDTQYF

d_call: -
v_call: TRBV6-6
j_call: TRBJ2-7
clone_size: -
cdr3_nt: TGTGCCAGCGTGGGCGGGTTGAGGGACGAGCAGTACTTC
cdr3_aa: CASVGGLRDEQYF

d_call: -
v_call: TRBV25-1
j_call: TRBJ2-3
clone_size: -
cdr3_nt: TGTGCCAGCAGTGAACGGCCGAGGGGCCCTAGCACAGATACGCAGTATTTT
cdr3_aa: CASSERPRGPSTDTQYF

d_call: -
v_call: TRBV7-9
j_call: TRBJ2-1
clone_size: -
cdr3_nt: TGTGCCAGCAGCTTAGTACCGACTTACAGGAACTACAATGAGCAGTTCTTC
cdr3_aa: CASSLVPTYRNYNEQFF

d_call: TRBD1
v_call: TRBV19
j_call: TRBJ2-1
clone_size: few
cdr3_nt: TGTGCCAGTAGTGGCGCGGGACAGGGCTCCTACAATGAGCAGTTCTTC
cdr3_aa: CASSGAGQGSYNEQFF

d_call: -
v_call: TRBV12-3/TRBV12-4
j_call: TRBJ1-1
clone_size: -
cdr3_nt: TGTGCCAGCAGTCCCGGACAGTTGTCCGCTTTCTTT
cdr3_aa: CASSPGQLSAFF

d_call: -
v_call: TRBV27
j_call: TRBJ2-1
clone_size: -
cdr3_nt: TGTGCCAGCAGTTTACGTAGGAGCTCCTCCTACAATGAGCAGTTCTTC
cdr3_aa: CASSLRRSSSYNEQFF

d_call: -
v_call: TRBV10-3
j_call: TRBJ1-1
clone_size: -
cdr3_nt: TGTGCCATCACGGCAGACCTTATGAACACTGAAGCTTTCTTT
cdr3_aa: CAITADLMNTEAFF

d_call: TRBD1
v_call: TRBV12-3/TRBV12-4
j_call: TRBJ1-6
clone_size: many
cdr3_nt: TGTGCCAGCAGTCTCGGACAGGGTACTAATTCACCCCTCCACTTT
cdr3_aa: CASSLGQGTNSPLHF

d_call: TRBD2
v_call: TRBV5-1
j_call: TRBJ2-5
clone_size: -
cdr3_nt: TGCGCCAGCAGCGCCGGGACTAGCGAGTTACAAGAGACCCAGTACTTC
cdr3_aa: CASSAGTSELQETQYF

d_call: TRBD1
v_call: TRBV10-3
j_call: TRBJ2-2
clone_size: few
cdr3_nt: TGTGCCATCAGCCCGACAGGGGTTACCGGGGAGCTGTTTTTT
cdr3_aa: CAISPTGVTGELFF